Below, one T cell receptor beta chain is given with its context. The ends were cut back, 3 bases at V and 5 bases at J, with 19 bases in the middle. This CDR3 has 17 amino acids. Germline assignment: CDR1 MNHNS and CDR2 SASEGT. The data originate from a study of blood T cell repertoires in COVID-19. Clones were read by immunoSEQ multiplex PCR, and TCRdb kept only the in-frame ones, dropping some. The sample holds over 400,000 clones, 86% seen once. The sequencing input was peripheral blood. This TCR was recovered from a woman aged 30 to 39 with active or convalescent COVID-19. The gene calls are TRBV6-1 and TRBJ2-2, with D possibly being TRBD2 (5 bases). The CDR3 loop reads CASSEEGLGSQTGELFF. DNA for the CDR3: TGTGCCAGCAGTGAGGAAGGGTTAGGGAGTCAGACCGGGGAGCTGTTTTTT.